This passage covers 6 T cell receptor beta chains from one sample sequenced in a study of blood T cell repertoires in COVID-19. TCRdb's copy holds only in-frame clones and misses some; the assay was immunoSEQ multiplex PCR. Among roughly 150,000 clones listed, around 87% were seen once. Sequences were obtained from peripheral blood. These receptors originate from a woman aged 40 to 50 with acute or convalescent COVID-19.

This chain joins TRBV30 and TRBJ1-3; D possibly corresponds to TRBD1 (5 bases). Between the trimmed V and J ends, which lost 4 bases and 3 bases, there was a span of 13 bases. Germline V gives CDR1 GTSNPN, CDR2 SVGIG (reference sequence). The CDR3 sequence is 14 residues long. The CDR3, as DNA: TGTGCCTGGACCCCCCCAGGGATTGGAAACACCATATATTTT. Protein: CAWTPPGIGNTIYF.

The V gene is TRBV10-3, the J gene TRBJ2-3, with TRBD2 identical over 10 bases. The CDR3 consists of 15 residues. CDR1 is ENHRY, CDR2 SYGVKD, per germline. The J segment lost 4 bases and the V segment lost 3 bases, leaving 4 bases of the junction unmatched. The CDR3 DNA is TGTGCCATCAGTGACGTAGCGGGGGGACCAGATACGCAGTATTTT. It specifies CAISDVAGGPDTQYF.

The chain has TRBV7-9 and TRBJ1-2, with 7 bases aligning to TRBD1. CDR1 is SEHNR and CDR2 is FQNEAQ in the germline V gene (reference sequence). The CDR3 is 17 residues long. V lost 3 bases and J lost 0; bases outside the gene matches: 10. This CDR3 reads CASSLNAGGITNYGYTF. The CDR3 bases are TGTGCCAGCAGCTTGAATGCAGGGGGTATAACTAACTATGGCTACACCTTC.

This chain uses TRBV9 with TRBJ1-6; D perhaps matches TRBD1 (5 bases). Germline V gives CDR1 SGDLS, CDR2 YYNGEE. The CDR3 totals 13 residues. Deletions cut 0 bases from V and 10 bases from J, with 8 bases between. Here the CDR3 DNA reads TGTGCCAGCAGCGTAGGGGGCCGGTCACCCCTCCACTTT. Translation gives CASSVGGRSPLHF.

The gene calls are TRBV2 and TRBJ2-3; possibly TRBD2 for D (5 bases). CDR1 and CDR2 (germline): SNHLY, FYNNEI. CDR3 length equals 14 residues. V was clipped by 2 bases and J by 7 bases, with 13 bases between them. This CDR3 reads CASSESLSGNTQYF. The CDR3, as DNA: TGTGCCAGCAGTGAATCCCTGAGCGGTAATACGCAGTATTTT. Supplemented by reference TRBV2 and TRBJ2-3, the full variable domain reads EPEVTQTPSHQVTQMGQEVILRCVPISNHLYFYWYRQILGQKVEFLVSFYNNEISEKSEIFDDQFSVERPDGSNFTLKIRSTKLEDSAMYFCASSESLSGNTQYFGPGTRLTVL.

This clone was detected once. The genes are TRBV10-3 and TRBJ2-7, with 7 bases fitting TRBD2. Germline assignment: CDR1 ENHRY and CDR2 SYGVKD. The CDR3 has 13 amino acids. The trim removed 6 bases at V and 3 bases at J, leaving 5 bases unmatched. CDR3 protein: CAISLADNYEQYF. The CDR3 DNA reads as TGTGCCATCAGCCTAGCGGACAACTACGAGCAGTACTTC.